This entry is about one TCR beta chain. This sample was included in a study of cytomegalovirus exposure and HLA in healthy donors. Germline V gives CDR1 MNHEY, CDR2 SVGAGI. The CDR3 consists of 13 residues. V was shortened by 6 bases and J by 4 bases, with 13 bases between the two germline ends. In the PCR, 60 Vbeta and 13 Jbeta primers were used. Repertoires were generated with immunoSEQ multiplex PCR, while TCRdb's copy carries only in-frame clones and drops some. The table lists around 100,000 clones, roughly a tenth of them singletons, with 5% to 6.5% in the top ten. The receptor's source is a man aged 40-49 years in good health and CMV-seropositive. What was sequenced was PBMCs. The J gene is TRBJ2-7, the V gene TRBV6-5; no reliable D call. The CDR3: CASSRSIGYEQYF. CDR3 nucleotides: TGTGCCAGCAGCCGGAGTATTGGGTACGAGCAGTACTTC.